The 19 T cell receptor beta chains in this list originate from one sample, sequenced in a study of T cell responses to AZD1222 COVID-19 vaccine. Using immunoSEQ multiplex PCR, the repertoire was profiled, and TCRdb retains in-frame clones only, with some absent. The profile shows roughly 100,000 clones, about 85% of them singletons. Material: peripheral blood, obtained on day 0 of AZD1222 vaccination. These TCRs come from an adult in good health.

The chain recombines TRBV24-1 with TRBJ2-2; D may be TRBD1 (5 bases). Germline V gene data show CDR1 as KGHDR and CDR2 as SFDVKD. The CDR3 sequence is 13 residues long. V lost 3 bases and J 10 bases, leaving 11 bases between the germline ends. Written as DNA, the CDR3 is TGTGCCACCAGTGATCCCAGGGCGGAGGAGCTGTTTTTT. Residues: CATSDPRAEELFF.

This clone was counted ten times or more. The genes are TRBV5-4 and TRBJ1-3, with unresolved D. With 1 base removed from V and 3 bases from J, the gap between germline ends came to 2 bases. The CDR3 length is 12 residues. Looked up from germline, CDR1 is SGHNT and CDR2 is YYREEE (reference sequence). CDR3 sequence: CASSLSGNTIYF. The CDR3 nucleotides are TGTGCCAGCAGCTTGAGTGGAAACACCATATATTTT.

The chain uses TRBV6-1 and TRBJ2-7, with TRBD2 identical over 9 bases. The CDR3 consists of 16 residues. After removal of 0 bases from V and 7 bases from J, the junction contained 10 bases not matched to a gene. Germline CDR1 is MNHNS and CDR2 is SASEGT. The CDR3 sequence: CASSEASGTSPWEQYF. The CDR3 coding sequence is TGTGCCAGCAGTGAAGCCTCCGGGACTAGCCCTTGGGAGCAGTACTTC.

The chain employs TRBV9 and TRBJ2-5; 8 bases agree with TRBD2. Trimming at V came to 4 bases and at J to 5 bases, leaving 10 bases not matched to a gene. The germline CDR1 and CDR2 sequences are SGDLS and YYNGEE. The CDR3 has 15 residues. CDR3 amino acids: CASSLRAGAQETQYF. CDR3 sequence (DNA): TGTGCCAGCAGCCTCCGAGCGGGAGCACAGGAGACCCAGTACTTC.

This rearrangement joins TRBV7-9 to TRBJ2-7, with D perhaps TRBD2 (6 bases). Per the germline V gene, CDR1 is SEHNR and CDR2 is FQNEAQ (reference sequence). The germline V and J ends were trimmed by 3 bases and 1 base, with 13 bases remaining between them. The CDR3 spans 15 residues. In DNA, the CDR3 is TGTGCCAGCAGCTTTGGTCTAGCGAGATCCTACGAGCAGTACTTC. It translates to CASSFGLARSYEQYF.

The chain joins TRBV11-2 to TRBJ1-1; D gene unclear. Trimming took off 3 bases at V and 4 bases at J, with 6 bases between the two ends. Per the germline V gene, CDR1 is SGHAT and CDR2 is FQNNGV. This CDR3 region has 12 residues. The CDR3 is CASSFMGTEAFF. As DNA, the CDR3 is TGTGCCAGCAGCTTTATGGGCACTGAAGCTTTCTTT.

The chain links TRBV5-4 to TRBJ2-2; tentatively, D is TRBD1 or TRBD2 (5 bases each). V was pared by 2 bases and J by 6 bases, with 11 bases between. Germline V gene lookup returns CDR1 SGHNT and CDR2 YYREEE (reference sequence). The CDR3 loop spans 14 amino acids. The CDR3 DNA is TGTGCCAGCAGCTTAGGGACCCCGGCCGGGGAGCTGTTTTTT. As protein: CASSLGTPAGELFF. The whole variable domain, filled in from reference TRBV5-4 and TRBJ2-2, reads ETGVTQSPTHLIKTRGQQVTLRCSSQSGHNTVSWYQQALGQGPQFIFQYYREEENGRGNFPPRFSGLQFPNYSSELNVNALELDDSALYLCASSLGTPAGELFFGEGSRLTVL.

The chain has TRBV6-6 and TRBJ2-2; TRBD1 might be the D (6 bases). The V gene lost 3 bases and the J gene lost 3 bases, with 14 bases spanning the gap. Germline CDR1 is MNHNY and CDR2 is SVGAGI (reference sequence). CDR3 length equals 16 residues. The CDR3 region is CASSYLAGVDTGELFF. The CDR3 nucleotides are TGTGCCAGCAGTTATTTGGCAGGGGTGGACACCGGGGAGCTGTTTTTT.

J is TRBJ1-5 and V is TRBV28; D is unresolved. The germline V gene has CDR1 MDHEN and CDR2 SYDVKM. V lost 5 bases and J lost 7, with 12 bases in between. This CDR3 is 13 amino acids long. CDR3 DNA: TGTGCCAGCAGTAGCCCTGGGAGGCAGCCCCAGCATTTT. The encoded protein is CASSSPGRQPQHF. The variable domain in full, completed from reference TRBV28 and TRBJ1-5, reads DVKVTQSSRYLVKRTGEKVFLECVQDMDHENMFWYRQDPGLGLRLIYFSYDVKMKEKGDIPEGYSVSREKKERFSLILESASTNQTSMYLCASSSPGRQPQHFGDGTRLSIL.

The V and J genes are TRBV5-1 and TRBJ2-7, with 10 bases that match TRBD2. The V gene's germline CDR1 is SGHRS and CDR2 YFSETQ. This CDR3 contains 20 residues. V shed 4 bases, J shed 2 bases, and the junction held 21 bases outside the gene matches. The CDR3 reads CASSLSPPGGPSGSAYEQYF. The CDR3 coding sequence is TGCGCCAGCAGCCTCTCTCCCCCAGGGGGTCCTAGCGGGAGTGCCTACGAGCAGTACTTC. The variable domain in full, completed from reference TRBV5-1 and TRBJ2-7, reads KAGVTQTPRYLIKTRGQQVTLSCSPISGHRSVSWYQQTPGQGLQFLFEYFSETQRNKGNFPGRFSGRQFSNSRSEMNVSTLELGDSALYLCASSLSPPGGPSGSAYEQYFGPGTRLTVT.

This clone showed up many times. J is TRBJ2-2 and V is TRBV9, with 9 nucleotides matching TRBD2. J gave up 6 bases and V 3 bases, and 3 bases lay outside the gene matches. CDR3 length equals 14 residues. Germline V CDR1 and CDR2: SGDLS, YYNGEE. CDR3 protein: CASSEGLASGELFF. CDR3 coding DNA: TGTGCCAGCAGCGAGGGACTAGCTTCCGGGGAGCTGTTTTTT.

V is TRBV19 and J is TRBJ1-1; tentative D call: TRBD1 (6 bases). Germline values: CDR1 LNHDA, CDR2 SQIVND (reference sequence). The ends were cut back, 4 bases at V and 5 bases at J, with 17 bases in the middle. This CDR3 comprises 15 residues. Here the CDR3 reads CASSTPDGRGTEAFF. The CDR3 DNA follows: TGTGCCAGTAGTACCCCGGACGGAAGGGGGACTGAAGCTTTCTTT.

The rearrangement links TRBV5-6 to TRBJ2-2; D is possibly TRBD1 (5 bases). Germline CDR1 is SGHDT and CDR2 is YYEEEE. V was trimmed by 0 bases and J by 3 bases, leaving 15 bases between them. CDR3 size: 17 residues. The CDR3 reads CASSLGPPVGDTGELFF. The CDR3, as DNA: TGTGCCAGCAGCTTGGGTCCGCCAGTAGGGGACACCGGGGAGCTGTTTTTT.

The chain combines TRBV7-3 with TRBJ1-2; D might be TRBD1 (6 bases). Germline CDR1 and CDR2: SGHTA and FQGTGA. Trimming removed 5 bases at V and 8 bases at J, with 15 bases between. The CDR3 spans 13 residues. CDR3 nucleotides: TGTGCCAGCAGCCAGGGCAGGGGAGAAGGCTACACCTTC. It specifies CASSQGRGEGYTF. The whole variable domain, filled in from reference TRBV7-3 and TRBJ1-2, reads GAGVSQTPSNKVTEKGKYVELRCDPISGHTALYWYRQSLGQGPEFLIYFQGTGAADDSGLPNDRFFAVRPEGSVSTLKIQRTERGDSAVYLCASSQGRGEGYTFGSGTRLTVV.

The rearrangement links TRBV25-1 to TRBJ1-6, with a weak D call TRBD1 (6 bases). Germline V gene lookup returns CDR1 MGHDK and CDR2 SYGVNS. CDR3 length equals 14 residues. Trimming pared 4 bases from V and 9 bases from J, leaving 13 bases between. This CDR3 reads CASSGPGGGSPLHF. The DNA of the CDR3 is TGTGCCAGCAGTGGACCGGGGGGCGGTTCACCCCTCCACTTT.

The chain recombines TRBV6-1 with TRBJ1-2, with 7 positions matching TRBD1. The CDR3 length is 14 residues. Germline V gives CDR1 MNHNS, CDR2 SASEGT. V dropped 2 bases and J dropped 5; count of bases not matched to a gene: 5. The CDR3 DNA follows: TGTGCCAGCAGTGAACATACAGGGGAATATGGCTACACCTTC. Translated, it gives CASSEHTGEYGYTF.

This clone was seen only a few times. The chain uses TRBV6-5 and TRBJ2-2; weak D call: TRBD1 (6 bases). V shed 0 bases and J shed 4 bases, with 12 bases lying between them. The CDR3 covers 16 residues. Germline assignment: CDR1 MNHEY and CDR2 SVGAGI. The CDR3 sequence: CASSYSNGGPTGELFF. CDR3 nucleotides: TGTGCCAGCAGTTACTCGAATGGGGGCCCCACCGGGGAGCTGTTTTTT.

The V gene is TRBV12-3 or TRBV12-4, the J gene TRBJ1-2; tentatively, D is TRBD1 (5 bases). The germline V and J ends were trimmed by 5 bases and 8 bases, with 15 bases remaining between them. This CDR3 is built from 13 residues. The CDR3 coding sequence is TGTGCCAGCAGTCCCGACGGGGGTCGGGGCTACACCTTC. This encodes CASSPDGGRGYTF.

CDR3: CASTRGTGHSYEQYF. The CDR3 bases are TGTGCCAGCACAAGGGGAACAGGGCACTCCTACGAGCAGTACTTC. J is TRBJ2-7 and V is TRBV28; D is perhaps TRBD1 (6 bases). The germline V gene encodes CDR1 MDHEN and CDR2 SYDVKM. This CDR3 is 15 amino acids long. Between the trimmed V and J ends, which lost 7 bases and 0 bases, there was a span of 16 bases.